This T cell receptor (beta chain) comes out of a study of vaccination and CD4 T cells after COVID-19. The wider study: Control cultures used a CEFX viral epitope pool, an HIV-1 Nef peptide pool, or no peptide.

The germline V gene has CDR1 SNHLY and CDR2 FYNNEI. V was cut by 7 bases and J by 0 bases, with 19 bases left in between. The CDR3 totals 17 residues. A note on this clonotype: Its antigen is unknown.

As to treatment: roughly 11-day PBMC culture with coronavirus spike peptide pools or control peptides (ViraFEST assay). Ahead of the COVID-19 pandemic (2011-2018), the CD4+ T cells of the unexposed donor were collected. Culture of fewer than 2.5 million PBMCs per well took place with roughly 9.6 IU/ml IL-2 and roughly 10 ug/ml peptide pools. Cells received half-medium changes with fresh IL-2 medium on days 3 and 7. With SARS-CoV-2 S/N and four cold-coronavirus spikes, unexposed-donor CD4+ T cells were probed, cells permitting. Cultured CD4+ T cells had their DNA profiled by the Oncomine TCR Beta short-read assay. One entry per CDR3 protein, called by TCRdb with MiXCR from the PCR reads. In the table there are 8,900 or so distinct CDR3 sequences, roughly a third of which are singletons.

This TCR was sampled from a human donor in good health. The J gene is TRBJ1-5, the V gene TRBV2; D is uncertain. The specimen was CD4+ T cells from blood, cultured in vitro. The CDR3 sequence: CASTPPSADRSNQPQHF. The CDR3 DNA follows: TGTGCCAGCACCCCCCCTTCCGCGGACCGTAGCAATCAGCCCCAGCATTTT. Filled out from reference TRBV2 and TRBJ1-5, the complete variable domain reads EPEVTQTPSHQVTQMGQEVILRCVPISNHLYFYWYRQILGQKVEFLVSFYNNEISEKSEIFDDQFSVERPDGSNFTLKIRSTKLEDSAMYFCASTPPSADRSNQPQHFGDGTRLSIL.